The 28 T cell receptor beta chains below all came from one sample that was sequenced in a study of T cells after yellow fever vaccination. TCRdb passed the 5' RACE reads through MiXCR, listing each CDR3 protein once. Among 500,000 to 650,000 distinct CDR3 sequences listed, 17% were seen once. Sequencing used PBMCs, obtained around 5 days after the first yellow fever vaccination. These receptors were collected from a young man who received the YFV17D yellow fever vaccine.

This clonotype has more than one count but fewer than ten. The chain combines TRBV9 with TRBJ2-1, with D possibly being TRBD1 (6 bases). CDR3 size: 17 residues. Deletions cut 0 bases from V and 8 bases from J, with 21 bases between. CDR1 SGDLS and CDR2 YYNGEE come from the germline V gene. The CDR3 bases are TGTGCCAGCAGCGTAGGGGCAGGGGAAGAGGCACACGATGAGCAGTTCTTC. It is translated as CASSVGAGEEAHDEQFF.

This clonotype appeared a few times. The chain carries TRBV24-1 and TRBJ2-3; 8 nucleotides agree with TRBD1. V lost 2 bases, J lost 1 base, and 7 bases stayed unmatched. CDR1 KGHDR and CDR2 SFDVKD come from the germline V gene. The CDR3 runs 17 residues. The CDR3, as DNA: TGTGCCACCAGTGATTGGACCGACAGGGGACGCACAGATACGCAGTATTTT. Protein: CATSDWTDRGRTDTQYF.

Ten or more counts support this clonotype. This chain connects TRBV7-9 to TRBJ2-1; maybe TRBD2 (5 bases). Germline assignment: CDR1 SEHNR and CDR2 FQNEAQ (reference sequence). CDR3 length equals 16 residues. Trimming took off 5 bases at V and 0 bases at J, with 14 bases between the two ends. CDR3: CASSPPAGGSYNEQFF. In nucleotides, the CDR3 is TGTGCCAGCAGCCCCCCGGCGGGCGGCTCCTACAATGAGCAGTTCTTC.

The chain joins TRBV5-6 to TRBJ2-3; unclear D gene. The CDR3 consists of 12 residues. Germline lookup yields CDR1 SGHDT and CDR2 YYEEEE. Trimming took off 4 bases at V and 4 bases at J, with 7 bases between the two ends. The CDR3 loop is CASSGDADTQYF. Here the CDR3 DNA reads TGTGCCAGCAGCGGCGATGCAGATACGCAGTATTTT.

This chain uses TRBV7-3 with TRBJ2-5, with D uncertain. The ends were cut back, 2 bases at V and 0 bases at J, with 10 bases in the middle. The CDR3 extends over 15 amino acids. Germline loops: CDR1 SGHTA, CDR2 FQGTGA. Here the CDR3 DNA reads TGTGCCAGCAGCTTAGAGTTGGGCAACCAAGAGACCCAGTACTTC. This codes for CASSLELGNQETQYF.

The chain is built from TRBV6-6 and TRBJ1-6; D possibly corresponds to TRBD1 (5 bases). The V end was cut by 2 bases, the J end by 14 bases, with 13 bases between. The CDR3 has 13 amino acids. The V gene's germline CDR1 is MNHNY and CDR2 SVGAGI (reference sequence). Written as DNA, the CDR3 is TGTGCCAGCAGTTACGGGGGAGGATCATCCCTCCACTTT. Protein: CASSYGGGSSLHF.

This clonotype occurred a few times. The chain uses TRBV6-1 and TRBJ2-7; 7 nucleotides agree with TRBD1. The J segment lost 2 bases and the V segment lost 6 bases, leaving 7 bases of the junction unmatched. Germline CDR1 is MNHNS and CDR2 is SASEGT. The CDR3 has 14 amino acids. The CDR3 DNA sequence: TGTGCCAGCAGAGACCCCACAGGGGCCTACGAGCAGTACTTC. Translated: CASRDPTGAYEQYF.

The chain joins TRBV6-5 to TRBJ1-1, with a possible D match to TRBD1 (6 bases). The CDR3 has 15 amino acids. Germline V gene lookup returns CDR1 MNHEY and CDR2 SVGAGI. Between the trimmed V and J ends, which lost 0 bases and 11 bases, there was a span of 19 bases. The CDR3 loop reads CASSYSRQEGGKAFF. CDR3 DNA: TGTGCCAGCAGTTACTCACGTCAGGAGGGGGGCAAGGCTTTCTTT.

The rearrangement uses TRBV6-1 and TRBJ1-5; no firm D call. Trimming removed 6 bases from V and 5 bases from J, with 17 bases in between. Germline lookup yields CDR1 MNHNS and CDR2 SASEGT. The CDR3 consists of 15 residues. CDR3 sequence: CASRPWAQDHQPQHF. DNA of the CDR3: TGTGCCAGCAGGCCTTGGGCGCAGGACCATCAGCCCCAGCATTTT.

This clonotype has just a few counts. This chain uses TRBV6-5 with TRBJ2-2; the match to TRBD1 covers 9 bases. In germline, CDR1 is MNHEY, CDR2 SVGAGI. Trimming removed 2 bases from V and 6 bases from J; junction bases left unmatched: 4. The CDR3 spans 15 residues. The CDR3 here is CASSYGDRVAGELFF. The CDR3 DNA reads TGTGCCAGCAGTTACGGGGACAGGGTCGCCGGGGAGCTGTTTTTT.

In this sample, this clonotype turned up a few times. The chain recombines TRBV20-1 with TRBJ1-6; maybe TRBD1 (5 bases). The CDR3 is made up of 12 amino acids. Per germline, CDR1 DFQATT and CDR2 SNEGSKA (reference sequence). The V end was cut by 4 bases, the J end by 8 bases, with 9 bases between. The CDR3 loop reads CSATRADSPLHF. The CDR3 region has the DNA TGCAGTGCTACCAGGGCCGATTCACCCCTCCACTTT.

There are a few counts of this clonotype. The chain has TRBV7-3 and TRBJ2-1; TRBD2 matches 9 bases. The CDR3 covers 18 residues. The junction had 20 bases not matched to a gene; V was cut back by 5 bases and J by 9 bases. Germline values: CDR1 SGHTA, CDR2 FQGTGA. CDR3 sequence: CASSPKSSGTNPGGEQFF. CDR3 sequence (DNA): TGTGCCAGCAGCCCGAAATCTAGCGGGACCAATCCAGGGGGTGAGCAGTTCTTC.

This chain connects TRBV2 to TRBJ2-5; 11 bases map to TRBD2. The CDR3 contains 15 residues. The V gene's germline CDR1 is SNHLY and CDR2 FYNNEI. After removal of 6 bases from V and 1 base from J, the junction contained 4 bases not matched to a gene. The DNA for the CDR3 is TGTGCCAGCAGGTGGCTAGCGGGGGGCCAAGAGACCCAGTACTTC. This translates into CASRWLAGGQETQYF. Based on the CDR3 plus reference TRBV2 and TRBJ2-5, the full variable domain is EPEVTQTPSHQVTQMGQEVILRCVPISNHLYFYWYRQILGQKVEFLVSFYNNEISEKSEIFDDQFSVERPDGSNFTLKIRSTKLEDSAMYFCASRWLAGGQETQYFGPGTRLLVL.

This clonotype appeared a few times. The rearrangement uses TRBV10-3 and TRBJ2-1, with D possibly being TRBD1 (6 bases). This CDR3 comprises 14 residues. Germline lookup yields CDR1 ENHRY and CDR2 SYGVKD. V was pared by 5 bases and J by 7 bases, with 15 bases between. The CDR3 DNA is TGTGCCATCAGTCATACAGGGTCGAGGAATGAGCAGTTCTTC. Its translation: CAISHTGSRNEQFF.

This clonotype was seen more than once but under ten times. The chain is built from TRBV11-2 and TRBJ2-1, with D unclear. The CDR3 is 13 amino acids. Trimming pared 3 bases from V and 6 bases from J, leaving 9 bases between. In germline, CDR1 is SGHAT, CDR2 FQNNGV. The CDR3 is CASSFTELNEQFF. The CDR3 bases are TGTGCCAGCAGCTTTACAGAGCTCAATGAGCAGTTCTTC.

This rearrangement joins TRBV18 to TRBJ1-6, with a weak D call TRBD1 (5 bases). V was trimmed by 4 bases and J by 7 bases, leaving 17 bases between them. Germline loops: CDR1 KGHSH, CDR2 LQKENI. The CDR3 totals 16 residues. DNA for the CDR3: TGTGCCAGCTCACAAGCCGGGACCTACGGAAATTCACCCCTCCACTTT. Translation: CASSQAGTYGNSPLHF.

The genes are TRBV4-3 and TRBJ1-2, with D maybe TRBD1 (6 bases). The V end was cut by 0 bases, the J end by 4 bases, with 9 bases between. The CDR3 length is 14 residues. Germline assignment: CDR1 LGHNA and CDR2 YSLEER. The CDR3 region is CASSQEQGVYGYTF. DNA for the CDR3: TGCGCCAGCAGCCAAGAACAGGGCGTCTATGGCTACACCTTC.

This clonotype occurred a few times. The chain combines TRBV12-3 or TRBV12-4 with TRBJ1-1; 8 nucleotides line up with TRBD1. V lost 2 bases to trimming and J lost 0 bases; unmatched junction nucleotides: 14. This CDR3 comprises 19 residues. Here the CDR3 DNA reads TGTGCCAGCAGTTTACGGAGCAGGGGGCTACTAGGGCTGAACACTGAAGCTTTCTTT. This codes for CASSLRSRGLLGLNTEAFF.

The chain employs TRBV12-3 or TRBV12-4 and TRBJ1-1; TRBD1 aligns across 7 bases. Unmatched junction bases numbered 12, after V lost 8 bases and J lost 6 bases. The CDR3 length is 14 residues. The CDR3 is CASHMGQGGPEAFF. DNA for the CDR3: TGTGCCAGCCACATGGGGCAGGGGGGCCCTGAAGCTTTCTTT.

In nucleotides, the CDR3 is TGCGCCAGCAGCCAAGAATGGGACAGGGGTTCCACCGGGGAGCTGTTTTTT. Its translation is CASSQEWDRGSTGELFF. This chain connects TRBV4-3 to TRBJ2-2; 10 nucleotides match TRBD1. Trimming at V came to 0 bases and at J to 4 bases, leaving 5 bases not matched to a gene. From germline, CDR1 is LGHNA and CDR2 YSLEER. The CDR3 spans 17 residues.

This clonotype was observed a few times. The rearrangement uses TRBV2 and TRBJ2-2; D remains ambiguous. Germline values: CDR1 SNHLY, CDR2 FYNNEI. V dropped 11 bases and J dropped 5 bases, with 18 bases sitting between them. This CDR3 is 14 amino acids long. CDR3 nucleotides: TGTGCCGGCACTCTATTCGAGCCAACCGGGGAGCTGTTTTTT. As protein: CAGTLFEPTGELFF.

The V gene is TRBV18, the J gene TRBJ1-5; 7 bases are a match to TRBD1. V lost 6 bases to trimming and J lost 1 base; unmatched junction nucleotides: 9. Germline V CDR1 and CDR2: KGHSH, LQKENI. The CDR3 is made up of 16 amino acids. CDR3 DNA sequence: TGTGCCAGCTCGACAGACAGGGTAGGGAGCAATCAGCCCCAGCATTTT. Encoded protein: CASSTDRVGSNQPQHF.

The chain links TRBV10-3 to TRBJ2-7; D unclear. The germline CDR1 and CDR2 sequences are ENHRY and SYGVKD. V was shortened by 11 bases and J by 0 bases, with 17 bases between the two germline ends. CDR3 length equals 14 residues. CDR3 amino acids: CAFWAGPCSYEQYV. CDR3 sequence (DNA): TGTGCCTTCTGGGCCGGGCCCTGCTCCTACGAGCAGTACGTC.

This clonotype appeared a few times. The chain combines TRBV3-1 with TRBJ2-2; D not resolved. Trimming shortened V by 6 bases and J by 5 bases, and 16 bases separated the two germline ends. The CDR3 sequence is 15 residues long. Germline assignment: CDR1 LGHDT and CDR2 YNNKEL (reference sequence). This CDR3 reads CASRQFRGGTGELFF. CDR3 coding DNA: TGTGCCAGCAGGCAGTTTAGAGGTGGTACCGGGGAGCTGTTTTTT. Filled out from reference TRBV3-1 and TRBJ2-2, the complete variable domain reads DTAVSQTPKYLVTQMGNDKSIKCEQNLGHDTMYWYKQDSKKFLKIMFSYNNKELIINETVPNRFSPKSPDKAHLNLHINSLELGDSAVYFCASRQFRGGTGELFFGEGSRLTVL.

V usage is TRBV18 and J usage is TRBJ1-1; weak D call: TRBD1 (5 bases). The CDR3 spans 16 residues. With 4 bases removed from V and 1 base from J, the gap between germline ends came to 16 bases. Germline CDR1 KGHSH, CDR2 LQKENI. DNA of the CDR3: TGTGCCAGCTCACTCAGAACAGGCCTTGGGAACACTGAAGCTTTCTTT. Amino acid sequence: CASSLRTGLGNTEAFF. The complete variable domain, with remaining parts taken from reference TRBV18 and TRBJ1-1, reads NAGVMQNPRHLVRRRGQEARLRCSPMKGHSHVYWYRQLPEEGLKFMVYLQKENIIDESGMPKERFSAEFPKEGPSILRIQQVVRGDSAAYFCASSLRTGLGNTEAFFGQGTRLTVV.

The chain links TRBV6-2 or TRBV6-3 to TRBJ2-3; possible D gene TRBD2, 6 bases. This CDR3 has 16 residues. V dropped 2 bases and J dropped 0 bases, with 12 bases sitting between them. Looked up from germline, CDR1 is MNHEY and CDR2 is SVGEGT. The CDR3 here is CASSYRRGPSTDTQYF. Written as DNA, the CDR3 is TGTGCCAGCAGTTACCGGCGGGGCCCTAGCACAGATACGCAGTATTTT.

This chain connects TRBV12-3 or TRBV12-4 to TRBJ2-7, with D tentatively TRBD2 (6 bases). Trimming removed 1 base from V and 2 bases from J, with 15 bases in between. The CDR3 is 16 residues long. The CDR3 region has the DNA TGTGCCAGCAGTTTAGTCCCCAGGGAGGTCCCCTACGAGCAGTACTTC. Protein product: CASSLVPREVPYEQYF.

This clonotype came up a few times. The rearrangement joins TRBV3-1 to TRBJ2-3; TRBD2 agrees at 7 bases. Germline CDR1 is LGHDT and CDR2 is YNNKEL (reference sequence). The CDR3 consists of 15 residues. V dropped 5 bases and J dropped 5; count of bases not matched to a gene: 10. CDR3 region: CASSRVSGVVDTQYF. Written as DNA, the CDR3 is TGTGCCAGCAGCAGAGTCAGCGGGGTAGTAGATACGCAGTATTTT.